The 7 T cell receptor beta chains presented below share a single source sample, sequenced in a study of blood T cell repertoires in COVID-19. TCRdb's table, derived via immunoSEQ multiplex PCR, lists solely in-frame clones and lacks some. The data hold roughly 97,000 clones, with 82% observed a single time. Sequenced sample: peripheral blood. These receptors all come from a man aged 55 to 70 with acute or convalescent COVID-19.

The count of this clone is one. The chain uses TRBV18 and TRBJ1-2, with TRBD1 matching 12 bases. This CDR3 spans 14 amino acids. Trimming removed 2 bases from V and 6 bases from J; junction bases left unmatched: 1. Germline V gene data show CDR1 as KGHSH and CDR2 as LQKENI. The CDR3 coding sequence is TGTGCCAGCTCACCAGGGACAGGGGGCGATGGCTACACCTTC. Translated: CASSPGTGGDGYTF.

This chain joins TRBV19 and TRBJ1-5; 7 nucleotides line up with TRBD1. The CDR3 contains 17 residues. From germline, CDR1 is LNHDA and CDR2 SQIVND (reference sequence). Trimming cost V 8 bases and J 0 bases; bases outside gene matches: 13. The CDR3 protein is CASSPRDSRGSNQPQHF. The DNA for the CDR3 is TGTGCCAGTTCACCCCGGGACAGCAGAGGTAGCAATCAGCCCCAGCATTTT.

This chain links TRBV19 with TRBJ2-2; D might be TRBD2 (6 bases). The CDR3 is 16 amino acids. Trimming cost V 3 bases and J 1 base, with 12 bases left between them. In germline, CDR1 is LNHDA, CDR2 SQIVND (reference sequence). The CDR3, as DNA: TGTGCCAGTAGTATTGCGCGACTAGGGAACACCGGGGAGCTGTTTTTT. Translation: CASSIARLGNTGELFF.

The chain has TRBV5-1 and TRBJ1-3; 10 bases map to TRBD1. With 4 bases clipped from V and 0 bases from J, the junction kept 7 bases outside the gene matches. This CDR3 contains 17 residues. Per germline, CDR1 SGHRS and CDR2 YFSETQ. The CDR3 DNA is TGCGCCAGCAGCGCGGGACAGGGGCTCCCCTCTGGAAACACCATATATTTT. It specifies CASSAGQGLPSGNTIYF.

This chain connects TRBV7-2 to TRBJ2-3; tentatively, D is TRBD2 (6 bases). V lost 5 bases, J lost 4 bases, and 16 bases lay in between. Germline loops: CDR1 SGHTA, CDR2 FQGNSA. CDR3 length: 15 amino acids. CDR3 sequence (DNA): TGTGCCAGCAGCGGGACTCTCTTGCCGTCAGATACGCAGTATTTT. This encodes CASSGTLLPSDTQYF.

This chain joins TRBV18 and TRBJ2-7; 10 positions agree with TRBD1. This CDR3 contains 15 residues. In germline, CDR1 is KGHSH, CDR2 LQKENI. V lost 3 bases and J lost 1; bases outside the gene matches: 3. CDR3 in DNA: TGTGCCAGCTCACCGACAGGGGGCGCGTCCTACGAGCAGTACTTC. It is translated as CASSPTGGASYEQYF.

The chain combines TRBV5-1 with TRBJ2-1; D is uncertain. CDR3 length: 13 residues. Trimming pared 3 bases from V and 7 bases from J, leaving 11 bases between. The germline gives CDR1 SGHRS, CDR2 YFSETQ. This CDR3 is CASSSSVENEQFF. The DNA for the CDR3 is TGCGCCAGCAGCTCGTCGGTTGAAAATGAGCAGTTCTTC.